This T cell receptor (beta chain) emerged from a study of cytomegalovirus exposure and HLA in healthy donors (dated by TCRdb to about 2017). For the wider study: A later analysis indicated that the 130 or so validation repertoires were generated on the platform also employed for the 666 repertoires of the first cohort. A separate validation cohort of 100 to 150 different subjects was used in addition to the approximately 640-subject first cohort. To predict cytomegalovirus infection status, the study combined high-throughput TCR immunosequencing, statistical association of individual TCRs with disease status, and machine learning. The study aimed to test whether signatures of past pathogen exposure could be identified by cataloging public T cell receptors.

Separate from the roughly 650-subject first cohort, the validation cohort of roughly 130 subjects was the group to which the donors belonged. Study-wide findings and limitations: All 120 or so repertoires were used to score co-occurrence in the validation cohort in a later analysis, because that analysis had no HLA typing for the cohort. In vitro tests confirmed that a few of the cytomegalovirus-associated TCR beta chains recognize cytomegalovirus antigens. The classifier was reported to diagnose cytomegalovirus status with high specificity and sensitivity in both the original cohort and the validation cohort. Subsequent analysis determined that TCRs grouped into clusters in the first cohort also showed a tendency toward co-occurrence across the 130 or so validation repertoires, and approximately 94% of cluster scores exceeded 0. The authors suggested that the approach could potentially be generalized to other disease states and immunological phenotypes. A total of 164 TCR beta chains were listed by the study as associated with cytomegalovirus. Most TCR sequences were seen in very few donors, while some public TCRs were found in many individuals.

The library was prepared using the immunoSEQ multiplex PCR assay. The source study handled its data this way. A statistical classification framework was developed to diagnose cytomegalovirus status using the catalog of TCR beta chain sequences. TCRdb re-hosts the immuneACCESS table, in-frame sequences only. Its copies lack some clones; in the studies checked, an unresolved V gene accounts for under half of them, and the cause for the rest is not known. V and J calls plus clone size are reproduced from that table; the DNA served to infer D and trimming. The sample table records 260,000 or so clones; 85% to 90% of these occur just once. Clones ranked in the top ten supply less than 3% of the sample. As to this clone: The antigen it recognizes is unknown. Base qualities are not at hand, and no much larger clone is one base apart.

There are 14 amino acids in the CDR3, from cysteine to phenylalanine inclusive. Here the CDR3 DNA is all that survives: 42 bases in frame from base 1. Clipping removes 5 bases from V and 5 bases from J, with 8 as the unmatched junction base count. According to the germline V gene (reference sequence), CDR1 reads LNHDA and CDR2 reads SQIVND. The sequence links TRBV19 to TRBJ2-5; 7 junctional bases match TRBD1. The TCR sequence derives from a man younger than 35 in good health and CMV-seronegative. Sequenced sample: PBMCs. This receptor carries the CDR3 CASSGDRRVETQYF. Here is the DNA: TGTGCCAGTAGTGGGGACAGACGGGTGGAGACCCAGTACTTC.